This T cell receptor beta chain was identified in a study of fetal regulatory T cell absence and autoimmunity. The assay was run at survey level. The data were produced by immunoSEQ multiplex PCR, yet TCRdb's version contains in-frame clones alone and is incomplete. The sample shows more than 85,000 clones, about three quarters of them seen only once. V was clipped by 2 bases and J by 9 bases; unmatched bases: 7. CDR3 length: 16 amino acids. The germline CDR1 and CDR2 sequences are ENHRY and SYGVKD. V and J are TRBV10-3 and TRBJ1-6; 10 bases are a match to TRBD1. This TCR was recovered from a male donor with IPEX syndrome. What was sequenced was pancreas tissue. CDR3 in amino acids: CAISEVPTGGRSPLHF. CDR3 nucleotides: TGTGCCATCAGTGAGGTCCCGACAGGGGGCCGTTCACCCCTCCACTTT.